This record looks at one T cell receptor beta chain sequence and its context. Its matching antigen is unknown. This entry belongs to a study of T cell responses to AZD1222 COVID-19 vaccine. The assay was immunoSEQ multiplex PCR, and TCRdb's table has in-frame clones only and misses some. Of more than 120,000 clones listed, roughly nine tenths were seen once; the top ten hold under 2%. Points from the study as a whole: Spike-wide coverage was observed for vaccine-associated CD4 TCRs, with dominant responses at 160-218 and 743-854. Nearly half of the spike-specific TCRs reportedly recognize variant regions that carry no mutations. There were repertoire samples only from the period after the peak T cell response.

V was pared by 1 base and J by 7 bases, with 16 bases between. Germline V gives CDR1 SNHLY, CDR2 FYNNEI. This CDR3 has 16 amino acids. The receptor was derived from an adult who received the AZD1222 COVID-19 vaccine. V and J are TRBV2 and TRBJ1-4; D gene ambiguous. The sample was peripheral blood, taken 28 days after the second AZD1222 dose. This CDR3 reads CASSEGGTVPFEKLFF. Written as DNA, the CDR3 is TGTGCCAGCAGTGAAGGCGGTACAGTCCCCTTTGAAAAACTGTTTTTT.